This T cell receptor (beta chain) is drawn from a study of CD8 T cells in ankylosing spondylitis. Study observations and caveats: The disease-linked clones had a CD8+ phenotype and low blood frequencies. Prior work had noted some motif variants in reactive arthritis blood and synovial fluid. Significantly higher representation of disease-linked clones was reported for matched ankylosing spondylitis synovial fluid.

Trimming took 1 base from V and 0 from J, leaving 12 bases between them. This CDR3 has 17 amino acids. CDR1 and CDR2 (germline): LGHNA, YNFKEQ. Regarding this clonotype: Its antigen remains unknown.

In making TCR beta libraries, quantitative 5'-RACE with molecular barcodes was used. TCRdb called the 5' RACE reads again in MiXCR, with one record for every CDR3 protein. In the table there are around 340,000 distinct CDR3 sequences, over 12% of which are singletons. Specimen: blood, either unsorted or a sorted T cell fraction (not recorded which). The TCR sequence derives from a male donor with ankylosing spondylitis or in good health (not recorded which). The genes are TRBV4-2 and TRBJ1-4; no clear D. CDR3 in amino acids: CASSQGGRGATNEKLFF. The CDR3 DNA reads TGTGCCAGCAGCCAAGGAGGGCGAGGAGCAACTAATGAAAAACTGTTTTTT.